The T cell receptor (beta chain) described here comes from a study of blood T cell repertoires in COVID-19. In the study's own analysis: By means of reference gene primer amplification, nucleated cell counts were estimated. Sequencing used immunoSEQ multiplex PCR; TCRdb keeps in-frame clones, though not all of them. For V, J and clone size, that table is used; D and trimming come from the DNA. The table shows hundreds of thousands of clones, with about 90% occurring only once. This CDR3 contains 12 residues. V lost 6 bases and J 9 bases, leaving 12 bases between the germline ends. The germline V gene has CDR1 SNHLY and CDR2 FYNNEI.

The sample was PBMCs or T cells enriched from blood (not recorded which). This chain links TRBV2 with TRBJ1-5, with D unresolved. The clonotype was recovered from a young woman who had recovered from COVID-19. The CDR3 sequence: CASSQRVGPQHF. In DNA, the CDR3 is TGTGCCAGCAGCCAACGGGTCGGGCCCCAGCATTTT.